What follows is one TCR beta chain and its context. The data belong to a study of control samples from healthy donors and cancer patients. Assay used: immunoSEQ multiplex PCR; TCRdb lists only in-frame clones, some missing. The sample has 70,000 to 85,000 clones; 84% are singletons. V dropped 6 bases and J dropped 6; count of bases not matched to a gene: 12. The CDR3 length is 17 residues. This sequence joins TRBV23-1 and TRBJ2-2; TRBD1 aligns across 11 bases. TRBV23-1 counts as an open reading frame of uncertain function. The clonotype comes from a man aged 55 to 70 with head and neck cancer. Sequencing was performed on PBMCs. CDR3: CASSPIEGQGEAGELFF. The CDR3 bases are TGCGCCAGCAGCCCAATCGAGGGACAGGGGGAAGCCGGGGAGCTGTTTTTT.